Below, one TCR beta chain is given with its context. V shed 5 bases and J shed 3 bases, with 8 bases lying between them. Germline V gene sequence: CDR1 MDHEN, CDR2 SYDVKM. The CDR3 is 13 residues long. This record belongs to a study of control samples from healthy donors and cancer patients. Method: immunoSEQ multiplex PCR; TCRdb's copy keeps in-frame clones and lacks some. This sample has 200,000 to 250,000 clones, with about 95% found just once. The V call is TRBV28, the J call TRBJ1-5, with D unclear. This TCR was sampled from a man in his fifties in good health. The sample consisted of blood. The CDR3 reads CASSRAYNQPQHF. DNA for the CDR3: TGTGCCAGCAGTAGGGCGTACAATCAGCCCCAGCATTTT. Together with reference TRBV28 and TRBJ1-5, the CDR3 gives the full variable domain: DVKVTQSSRYLVKRTGEKVFLECVQDMDHENMFWYRQDPGLGLRLIYFSYDVKMKEKGDIPEGYSVSREKKERFSLILESASTNQTSMYLCASSRAYNQPQHFGDGTRLSIL.